The 20 T cell receptor beta chains below all came from one sample that was sequenced in a study of T cell clones after liver transplantation. The table came from immunoSEQ multiplex PCR; TCRdb's copy has only in-frame clones and leaves some out. The sample gives around 9,100 clones, nearly 80% of which show up once; approximately 18% is in the top ten. The source material was CD8+ T cells from blood, sampled before liver transplant. The receptors shown here come from a human donor who received a liver transplant.

The rearrangement links TRBV30 to TRBJ1-1, with 11 bases matching TRBD1. Germline V CDR1 and CDR2: GTSNPN, SVGIG (reference sequence). The V segment lost 2 bases and the J segment 5 bases; nucleotides outside the gene matches: 10. This CDR3 comprises 16 residues. DNA of the CDR3: TGTGCCTGGAGTTATTGGACAGGGGGCGCGCGGACTGAAGCTTTCTTT. This sequence encodes CAWSYWTGGARTEAFF.

V usage is TRBV7-8 and J usage is TRBJ2-5; TRBD2 might be the D (7 bases). The CDR3 length is 13 residues. Trimming removed 6 bases at V and 5 bases at J, with 13 bases between. The germline gives CDR1 SGHVS, CDR2 FQNEAQ. The CDR3 bases are TGTGCCAGCAGTTGGGGGGGGCCGGAGACCCAGTACTTC. Translating gives CASSWGGPETQYF.

The chain couples TRBV10-1 to TRBJ2-1, with 7 bases lining up with TRBD2. This CDR3 spans 16 amino acids. CDR1 and CDR2 (germline): WNHNN, SYGVQD (reference sequence). V trimming: 4 bases; J trimming: 0 bases; junction bases outside the gene matches: 6. The CDR3: CASSASPGGSYNEQFF. The CDR3 DNA reads as TGCGCCAGCAGTGCGAGCCCGGGGGGCTCCTACAATGAGCAGTTCTTC.

The rearrangement joins TRBV9 to TRBJ2-2; D unclear. The germline V gene has CDR1 SGDLS and CDR2 YYNGEE. This CDR3 comprises 14 residues. V was cut by 3 bases and J by 7 bases, with 13 bases left in between. CDR3 sequence (DNA): TGTGCCAGCAGCGAGGGTAGTCTTGGCGGGGAGCTGTTTTTT. This sequence encodes CASSEGSLGGELFF.

V usage is TRBV7-3 and J usage is TRBJ2-7, with D maybe TRBD2 (6 bases). This CDR3 contains 14 residues. Germline assignment: CDR1 SGHTA and CDR2 FQGTGA. Deletions cut 2 bases from V and 2 bases from J, with 10 bases between. The CDR3 sequence: CASSLYGGTYEQYF. The CDR3 DNA reads as TGTGCCAGCAGCTTATATGGGGGGACCTACGAGCAGTACTTC. Full variable domain (remainder filled in from reference TRBV7-3 and TRBJ2-7): GAGVSQTPSNKVTEKGKYVELRCDPISGHTALYWYRQSLGQGPEFLIYFQGTGAADDSGLPNDRFFAVRPEGSVSTLKIQRTERGDSAVYLCASSLYGGTYEQYFGPGTRLTVT.

This chain joins TRBV7-2 and TRBJ2-2, with D possibly TRBD2 on 6 matching bases. V gave up 2 bases and J gave up 5 bases, with 12 bases separating them. This CDR3 is built from 15 residues. Germline-derived CDR1 and CDR2 are SGHTA and FQGNSA. Written as DNA, the CDR3 is TGTGCCAGCAGCTTACTTTTGGGAGGAACCGGGGAGCTGTTTTTT. It is translated as CASSLLLGGTGELFF.

There are a few counts of this clone. V is TRBV9 and J is TRBJ1-1; D possibly corresponds to TRBD1 (5 bases). V lost 4 bases and J 0 bases, leaving 10 bases between the germline ends. Germline V lookup: CDR1 SGDLS, CDR2 YYNGEE. CDR3 length: 14 residues. The CDR3 protein is CASSPDSMNTEAFF. In nucleotides, the CDR3 is TGTGCCAGCAGCCCAGACAGCATGAACACTGAAGCTTTCTTT.

This chain connects TRBV7-3 to TRBJ2-1; 8 nucleotides align to TRBD2. Trimming cost V 2 bases and J 8 bases; bases outside gene matches: 8. CDR3 length: 15 residues. Germline CDR1 SGHTA, CDR2 FQGTGA. The CDR3 DNA follows: TGTGCCAGCAGCTTAGACGGGAGGGCCTTCGATGAGCAGTTCTTC. Translation gives CASSLDGRAFDEQFF. The full variable domain, rest sourced from reference TRBV7-3 and TRBJ2-1, is GAGVSQTPSNKVTEKGKYVELRCDPISGHTALYWYRQSLGQGPEFLIYFQGTGAADDSGLPNDRFFAVRPEGSVSTLKIQRTERGDSAVYLCASSLDGRAFDEQFFGPGTRLTVL.

This chain links TRBV4-1 with TRBJ2-1; TRBD2 matches at 16 bases. CDR3 length: 17 amino acids. After removal of 4 bases from V and 6 bases from J, the junction contained 6 bases not matched to a gene. The germline gives CDR1 MGHRA, CDR2 YSYEKL. The CDR3 region has the DNA TGCGCCAGCAGCCCCCCCGGGACTAGCGGGAGGGCCAATGAGCAGTTCTTC. Amino acids: CASSPPGTSGRANEQFF.

The V call is TRBV27, the J call TRBJ1-2, with TRBD1 identical over 8 bases. V lost 5 bases and J lost 5; bases outside the gene matches: 7. Germline CDR1 reads MNHEY; CDR2 reads SMNVEV (reference sequence). The CDR3 extends over 14 amino acids. Written as DNA, the CDR3 is TGTGCCAGCAGTCCCCCGGACAGGGCGTATGGCTACACCTTC. This encodes CASSPPDRAYGYTF.

V is TRBV7-9 and J is TRBJ2-7; D is possibly TRBD2 (6 bases). The CDR3 is made up of 13 amino acids. Between the trimmed V and J ends, which lost 0 bases and 6 bases, there was a span of 9 bases. The germline V gene encodes CDR1 SEHNR and CDR2 FQNEAQ (reference sequence). DNA for the CDR3: TGTGCCAGCAGCTTAGCGCCGGGAGTCGAGCAGTACTTC. It translates to CASSLAPGVEQYF.

The chain has TRBV7-6 and TRBJ2-7; 7 bases fit TRBD2. J lost 7 bases, V lost 4 bases, and 4 bases had no gene match. Germline values: CDR1 SGHVS, CDR2 FNYEAQ. The CDR3 runs to 12 residues. CDR3 amino acids: CASSSGGGEQYF. CDR3 nucleotides: TGTGCCAGCAGCTCTGGGGGGGGTGAGCAGTACTTC.

V and J are TRBV27 and TRBJ2-1; 9 nucleotides match TRBD1. Germline V gene data show CDR1 as MNHEY and CDR2 as SMNVEV (reference sequence). Trimming at V came to 8 bases and at J to 4 bases, leaving 9 bases not matched to a gene. This CDR3 comprises 15 residues. The chain's CDR3 is CASAAGTGRYNEQFF. The CDR3 DNA is TGTGCCAGCGCTGCCGGGACAGGGAGATACAATGAGCAGTTCTTC.

This clone was seen a handful of times. The chain recombines TRBV10-1 with TRBJ2-2; 7 nucleotides match TRBD2. After removal of 2 bases from V and 5 bases from J, the junction contained 2 bases not matched to a gene. There are 14 residues in the CDR3. CDR1 and CDR2 from the germline V gene are WNHNN and SYGVQD (reference sequence). CDR3 coding DNA: TGCGCCAGCAGTGAGACTAGCGAGACCGGGGAGCTGTTTTTT. Its translation: CASSETSETGELFF.

This clone was counted a few times. The chain is built from TRBV11-1 and TRBJ2-5; the D gene is possibly TRBD2 (5 bases). The germline V and J ends were trimmed by 5 bases and 2 bases, with 15 bases remaining between them. The CDR3 length is 15 residues. CDR1 is SGHAT and CDR2 is FQDESV in the germline V gene (reference sequence). The CDR3 region has the DNA TGTGCCAGCAGCCCACCAGGACTGCTACAAGAGACCCAGTACTTC. Protein sequence: CASSPPGLLQETQYF.

This chain joins TRBV10-2 and TRBJ1-5, with D uncertain. The CDR3 length is 8 residues. The germline V gene has CDR1 WSHSY and CDR2 SAAADI. Deletions cut 10 bases from V and 8 bases from J, with 3 bases between. CDR3 sequence: CATEPQHF. The CDR3 DNA reads as TGCGCCACGGAGCCCCAGCATTTT.

This clone was observed a handful of times. The chain couples TRBV27 to TRBJ2-7, with D tentatively TRBD1 (6 bases). The CDR3 has 13 amino acids. CDR1 MNHEY and CDR2 SMNVEV come from the germline V gene (reference sequence). V was trimmed by 0 bases and J by 6 bases, leaving 9 bases between them. The CDR3 reads CASSLSQGPEQYF. The CDR3 nucleotides read TGTGCCAGCAGTTTATCACAGGGACCCGAGCAGTACTTC.

The chain employs TRBV11-2 and TRBJ1-6; 12 nucleotides agree with TRBD1. The CDR3 is made up of 15 amino acids. Trimming took 3 bases from V and 10 from J; bases not matched to a gene: 4. Per germline, CDR1 SGHAT and CDR2 FQNNGV. CDR3 sequence (DNA): TGTGCCAGCAGCTTCGGGACAGGGGGCGGGTCACCCCTCCACTTT. Its protein product is CASSFGTGGGSPLHF.

The chain uses TRBV9 and TRBJ1-4, with 12 bases aligning to TRBD1. The CDR3 has 19 amino acids. Germline lookup yields CDR1 SGDLS and CDR2 YYNGEE. V lost 4 bases, J lost 6 bases, and 16 bases stayed unmatched. The CDR3 DNA sequence: TGTGCCAGCAGCCAGACTCCGGGGACAGGGGGCGCAGGGGATGAAAAACTGTTTTTT. Its translation is CASSQTPGTGGAGDEKLFF.

The chain recombines TRBV14 with TRBJ1-1; no definite D call. In germline, CDR1 is SGHDN, CDR2 FVKESK. Trimming removed 1 base from V and 5 bases from J, with 14 bases in between. This CDR3 has 15 amino acids. CDR3 protein: CASSQARTGGTEAFF. The DNA of the CDR3 is TGTGCCAGCAGCCAAGCACGGACCGGAGGGACTGAAGCTTTCTTT.